This is a list of T cell receptor beta chains from one sample in a study of CD8 T cells in ankylosing spondylitis. TCRdb passed the 5' RACE reads through MiXCR, listing each CDR3 protein once. The table lists 300,000 to 400,000 distinct CDR3 sequences, 20% to 25% of them singletons. Material for sequencing was blood, either unsorted or a sorted T cell fraction (not recorded which). The receptors stem from a male donor with ankylosing spondylitis. Both conserved end residues are trimmed from each CDR3. D genes are given only for firm matches.

CDR3 protein: ASMEAPPYNEQF; V gene: TRBV12-3/TRBV12-4; J gene: TRBJ2-1; D gene: -
CDR3 protein: ASSPSGSRNEQF; V gene: TRBV6-4; J gene: TRBJ2-1; D gene: TRBD2
CDR3 protein: ASSRGVSYEQY; V gene: TRBV2; J gene: TRBJ2-7; D gene: -
CDR3 protein: ASSPRWSGNTIY; V gene: TRBV27; J gene: TRBJ1-3; D gene: -
CDR3 protein: SVEDPTVGRSYEQY; V gene: TRBV29-1; J gene: TRBJ2-7; D gene: -
CDR3 protein: ASRRGVGQETQY; V gene: TRBV28; J gene: TRBJ2-5; D gene: TRBD2
CDR3 protein: SAAGPTGWQTQY; V gene: TRBV20-1; J gene: TRBJ2-5; D gene: -
CDR3 protein: ASGQGTFTGELF; V gene: TRBV28; J gene: TRBJ2-2; D gene: TRBD1
CDR3 protein: ASSRGPNQPQH; V gene: TRBV4-2; J gene: TRBJ1-5; D gene: -
CDR3 protein: ASSWDGSGANVLT; V gene: TRBV28; J gene: TRBJ2-6; D gene: -
CDR3 protein: ASSEVVGQSYEQY; V gene: TRBV2; J gene: TRBJ2-7; D gene: -
CDR3 protein: ASSSLPGQGGETQY; V gene: TRBV5-1; J gene: TRBJ2-5; D gene: TRBD1
CDR3 protein: SVGTSGMGEQY; V gene: TRBV29-1; J gene: TRBJ2-7; D gene: TRBD2
CDR3 protein: ASSPRGGYYNEQF; V gene: TRBV12-3/TRBV12-4; J gene: TRBJ2-1; D gene: -
CDR3 protein: SLGGVSYNEQF; V gene: TRBV29-1; J gene: TRBJ2-1; D gene: -
CDR3 protein: ASSLSRHYEQY; V gene: TRBV5-1; J gene: TRBJ2-7; D gene: -
CDR3 protein: SAGEGTYGYT; V gene: TRBV29-1; J gene: TRBJ1-2; D gene: -
CDR3 protein: ARRVLAGYNEQF; V gene: TRBV27; J gene: TRBJ2-1; D gene: TRBD2
CDR3 protein: ASKSFPGLAEGYT; V gene: TRBV2; J gene: TRBJ1-2; D gene: -
CDR3 protein: ASSTDRTAGDEQF; V gene: TRBV5-1; J gene: TRBJ2-1; D gene: -
CDR3 protein: ATSEGGLLSYNEQF; V gene: TRBV24-1; J gene: TRBJ2-1; D gene: TRBD2
CDR3 protein: ASSLRPQNTGELF; V gene: TRBV28; J gene: TRBJ2-2; D gene: -
CDR3 protein: ASRTSYYNEQF; V gene: TRBV27; J gene: TRBJ2-1; D gene: -
CDR3 protein: ASSGQGIDEQF; V gene: TRBV11-3; J gene: TRBJ2-1; D gene: TRBD1
CDR3 protein: ASSQAGMAYNEQF; V gene: TRBV4-1; J gene: TRBJ2-1; D gene: -